These 7 T cell receptor beta chains were sequenced from one sample in a study of blood T cell repertoires in COVID-19. Only in-frame clones appear in the TCRdb table, and some are missing; sequencing was by immunoSEQ multiplex PCR. The table shows about 210,000 clones, with 80% to 85% occurring only once. The sample taken for sequencing was PBMCs or T cells enriched from blood (not recorded which). These TCRs come from a woman aged 45 to 65 with acute COVID-19.

This clone was seen more than once but under ten times. This chain connects TRBV7-3 to TRBJ2-7, with TRBD2 matching 10 bases. Germline CDR1 SGHTA, CDR2 FQGTGA. V gave up 5 bases and J gave up 1 base; unmatched junction bases: 5. The CDR3 totals 15 residues. In DNA, the CDR3 is TGTGCCAGCAGCATCGGGACTAGCGAATCCTACGAGCAGTACTTC. As protein: CASSIGTSESYEQYF.

This clone was detected a few times. CDR3 in DNA: TGTGCCAGCAGCCCCCAGACAGGGTCGAACACTGAAGCTTTCTTT. As protein: CASSPQTGSNTEAFF. This chain links TRBV7-2 with TRBJ1-1; 7 bases align to TRBD1. Germline CDR1 reads SGHTA; CDR2 reads FQGNSA. The CDR3 is 15 amino acids. The trim removed 5 bases at V and 1 base at J, leaving 7 bases unmatched. Full variable domain (rest looked up from reference TRBV7-2 and TRBJ1-1): GAGVSQSPSNKVTEKGKDVELRCDPISGHTALYWYRQSLGQGLEFLIYFQGNSAPDKSGLPSDRFSAERTGGSVSTLTIQRTQQEDSAVYLCASSPQTGSNTEAFFGQGTRLTVV.

The chain links TRBV19 to TRBJ1-2; D remains unclear. V was pared by 3 bases and J by 7 bases, with 12 bases between. The CDR3 sequence is 13 residues long. The germline CDR1 and CDR2 sequences are LNHDA and SQIVND (reference sequence). Written as DNA, the CDR3 is TGTGCCAGTAGTATTAAAGGCGGCGCTGGCTACACCTTC. This encodes CASSIKGGAGYTF.

The V and J genes are TRBV6-2 or TRBV6-3 and TRBJ1-2; 10 positions match TRBD1. J was trimmed by 13 bases and V by 4 bases; bases with no gene match: 6. Germline CDR1 and CDR2: MNHEY and SVGEGT. The CDR3 totals 12 residues. The CDR3 DNA reads as TGTGCCAGCAGTTTGACAGGGGGCGCCTCCACCTTC. Amino acid sequence: CASSLTGGASTF.

The V gene is TRBV6-2 or TRBV6-3, the J gene TRBJ1-4; maybe TRBD1 (5 bases). The ends were cut back, 2 bases at V and 5 bases at J, with 9 bases in the middle. This CDR3 is built from 14 residues. Germline V gene sequence: CDR1 MNHEY, CDR2 SVGEGT. The CDR3 DNA reads TGTGCCAGCAGTTACCTGGGGCCGAATGAAAAACTGTTTTTT. Translating gives CASSYLGPNEKLFF.

CDR3 loop: CASSPTSGGDNEQFF. The CDR3 DNA reads TGTGCCAGCAGCCCCACTAGCGGGGGGGACAATGAGCAGTTCTTC. The chain combines TRBV3-1 (or the pseudogene TRBV3-2) with TRBJ2-1; 13 nucleotides agree with TRBD2. The length of the CDR3 is 15 residues. Germline CDR1 LGHDT, CDR2 YNNKEL (reference sequence). With V trimmed by 4 bases and J by 5 bases, 2 bases remained unmatched.

This chain uses TRBV7-9 with TRBJ1-1; D is ambiguous. Germline lookup yields CDR1 SEHNR and CDR2 FQNEAQ (reference sequence). V was trimmed by 4 bases and J by 6 bases, leaving 12 bases between them. The length of the CDR3 is 13 residues. CDR3 nucleotide sequence: TGTGCCAGCAGCTCAACCCAGGAGGCTGAAGCTTTCTTT. This gives the protein CASSSTQEAEAFF.